The 20 T cell receptor beta chains presented below share a single source sample, sequenced in a study of T cells after yellow fever vaccination. TCRdb passed the 5' RACE reads through MiXCR, listing each CDR3 protein once. The data show some 670,000 distinct CDR3 sequences, about 12% seen once. The sample consisted of PBMCs, taken on the day of the yellow fever booster vaccination. The receptors here all came from a man between 25 and 39 years old who received the YFV17D yellow fever vaccine.

Comments on this clonotype: A much larger clone sits a single nucleotide away, making a read error possible. The chain carries TRBV28 and TRBJ1-6; no reliable D call. Deletions cut 5 bases from V and 7 bases from J, with 15 bases between. Germline-derived CDR1 and CDR2 are MDHEN and SYDVKM. This CDR3 spans 15 amino acids. CDR3 sequence: CASSTYNASNSPLHF. The CDR3, as DNA: TGTGCCAGCAGTACCTATAATGCCTCAAATTCACCCCTCCACTTT. Full variable domain (outside the CDR3, taken from reference TRBV28 and TRBJ1-6): DVKVTQSSRYLVKRTGEKVFLECVQDMDHENMFWYRQDPGLGLRLIYFSYDVKMKEKGDIPEGYSVSREKKERFSLILESASTNQTSMYLCASSTYNASNSPLHFGNGTRLTVT.

This clonotype was observed a handful of times. This chain connects TRBV20-1 to TRBJ2-5; D uncertain. The CDR3 is made up of 15 amino acids. Germline V gene lookup returns CDR1 DFQATT and CDR2 SNEGSKA (reference sequence). Trimming cost V 2 bases and J 5 bases, with 18 bases left between them. CDR3 nucleotides: TGCAGTGCTAGAAGTGGGGTCGGGTCCGTGGAGACCCAGTACTTC. Its translation is CSARSGVGSVETQYF.

This clonotype was counted ten times or more. The gene calls are TRBV6-5 and TRBJ2-4; 9 bases fit TRBD2. The V and J ends lost 2 bases and 5 bases, in that order; junction bases with no gene match: 4. Germline CDR1 and CDR2: MNHEY and SVGAGI. This CDR3 comprises 15 residues. The CDR3 region is CASSYGGGRENIQYF. The CDR3 DNA reads TGTGCCAGCAGTTACGGGGGCGGGAGGGAAAACATTCAGTACTTC.

The rearrangement uses TRBV5-4 and TRBJ2-1, with 10 bases lining up with TRBD2. The germline gives CDR1 SGHNT, CDR2 YYREEE (reference sequence). The J segment lost 5 bases and the V segment lost 4 bases, leaving 6 bases of the junction unmatched. The CDR3 consists of 15 residues. The CDR3 nucleotides read TGTGCCAGCAGCGAGAGCGGGAGGGCCGACAATGAGCAGTTCTTC. Protein product: CASSESGRADNEQFF. Full variable domain (rest looked up from reference TRBV5-4 and TRBJ2-1): ETGVTQSPTHLIKTRGQQVTLRCSSQSGHNTVSWYQQALGQGPQFIFQYYREEENGRGNFPPRFSGLQFPNYSSELNVNALELDDSALYLCASSESGRADNEQFFGPGTRLTVL.

This clonotype has at least ten counts. The CDR3 bases are TGTGCCAGCCGAGGGGGGCGTACGAACACCGGGGAGCTGTTTTTT. Its translation is CASRGGRTNTGELFF. The chain has TRBV11-2 and TRBJ2-2; possibly TRBD1 or TRBD2 for D (6 bases each). V lost 8 bases and J lost 0, with 13 bases in between. The CDR3 runs to 15 residues. Germline CDR1 SGHAT, CDR2 FQNNGV.

This clonotype has a count of ten or more. This sequence joins TRBV20-1 and TRBJ2-3; weak D call: TRBD2 (6 bases). The ends were cut back, 2 bases at V and 1 base at J, with 13 bases in the middle. There are 15 residues in the CDR3. Germline V gives CDR1 DFQATT, CDR2 SNEGSKA (reference sequence). The CDR3 DNA sequence: TGCAGTGCTAGATTGCGGGGAATGGGCACAGATACGCAGTATTTT. It yields the protein CSARLRGMGTDTQYF.

The rearrangement joins TRBV7-6 to TRBJ1-5; D remains unclear. CDR1 is SGHVS and CDR2 is FNYEAQ in the germline V gene. V lost 6 bases to trimming and J lost 5 bases, with 17 bases between them. The CDR3 runs to 15 residues. As DNA, the CDR3 is TGTGCCAGCAGTTCGCCCGAAGTAGGAGATCAGCCCCAGCATTTT. Its protein is CASSSPEVGDQPQHF.

This rearrangement joins TRBV12-3 or TRBV12-4 to TRBJ2-1; 10 bases match TRBD1. V was clipped by 2 bases and J by 8 bases; unmatched bases: 6. This CDR3 has 15 residues. The CDR3 is CASSLIGQGGDEQFF. CDR3 nucleotides: TGTGCCAGCAGTTTAATAGGACAGGGGGGTGATGAGCAGTTCTTC.

J is TRBJ2-7 and V is TRBV7-2; 9 bases line up with TRBD1. The CDR3 covers 16 residues. Losses at the gene ends were 3 bases for V and 4 bases for J; bases not matched to a gene: 10. Germline-derived CDR1 and CDR2 are SGHTA and FQGNSA. CDR3 protein: CASSLGRDRVGYEQYF. The CDR3 nucleotides read TGTGCCAGCAGCTTGGGCCGGGACAGGGTGGGATACGAGCAGTACTTC.

This clonotype has more than one count but fewer than ten. The gene calls are TRBV5-1 and TRBJ2-1; no clear D. The length of the CDR3 is 15 residues. V lost 0 bases, J lost 2 bases, and 9 bases lay in between. Germline assignment: CDR1 SGHRS and CDR2 YFSETQ. The CDR3, as DNA: TGCGCCAGCAGCTTGGACCATCAACCCTACAATGAGCAGTTCTTC. Translating gives CASSLDHQPYNEQFF.

This clonotype came up a few times. The V and J genes are TRBV20-1 and TRBJ1-1; no definite D call. CDR3 length equals 12 residues. Germline V lookup: CDR1 DFQATT, CDR2 SNEGSKA (reference sequence). CDR3 amino acids: CSYSRLNTEAFF. CDR3 nucleotide sequence: TGCAGCTATTCTAGGTTGAACACTGAAGCTTTCTTT.

This clonotype was seen a handful of times. J is TRBJ2-4 and V is TRBV7-3; D not resolved. The CDR3 sequence is 13 residues long. With 4 bases removed from V and 0 bases from J, the gap between germline ends came to 4 bases. From germline, CDR1 is SGHTA and CDR2 FQGTGA. The CDR3 DNA sequence: TGTGCCAGCAGCTCCGTAGCCAAAAACATTCAGTACTTC. It yields the protein CASSSVAKNIQYF.

V is TRBV9 and J is TRBJ2-1, with a weak D call TRBD1 (6 bases). CDR1 SGDLS and CDR2 YYNGEE come from the germline V gene. V was cut by 2 bases and J by 2 bases, with 14 bases left in between. The CDR3 runs to 16 residues. CDR3 amino acids: CASSVEQGAAYNEQFF. CDR3 bases: TGTGCCAGCAGCGTCGAACAGGGAGCCGCCTACAATGAGCAGTTCTTC.

This clonotype has ten or more counts. The chain uses TRBV12-3 or TRBV12-4 and TRBJ2-3; maybe TRBD2 (6 bases). The CDR3 spans 15 residues. V shed 7 bases and J shed 2 bases, with 16 bases lying between them. Here the CDR3 reads CASTLLATSTDTQYF. The CDR3 nucleotides are TGTGCCAGCACTCTTCTAGCGACATCCACAGATACGCAGTATTTT.

This clonotype appeared a few times. The chain is built from TRBV4-1 and TRBJ2-3, with 8 bases matching TRBD2. The J segment lost 1 base and the V segment lost 0 bases, leaving 3 bases of the junction unmatched. There are 16 residues in the CDR3. Looked up from germline, CDR1 is MGHRA and CDR2 is YSYEKL. This chain's CDR3 is CASSQELGRGTDTQYF. The CDR3 DNA reads TGCGCCAGCAGCCAAGAACTCGGGAGGGGCACAGATACGCAGTATTTT.

This clonotype was recorded a few times. The chain carries TRBV7-3 and TRBJ2-7; possible D gene TRBD1, 5 bases. Germline V CDR1 and CDR2: SGHTA, FQGTGA. There are 16 residues in the CDR3. V was pared by 2 bases and J by 0 bases, with 14 bases between. CDR3 in DNA: TGTGCCAGCAGCTTATCGCCGACAGCGAGCTCCTACGAGCAGTACTTC. Its protein product is CASSLSPTASSYEQYF.

This chain uses TRBV7-2 with TRBJ2-7, with 9 bases aligning to TRBD2. V was pared by 1 base and J by 9 bases, with 10 bases of the junction left unmatched. The germline gives CDR1 SGHTA, CDR2 FQGNSA. The CDR3 loop spans 15 amino acids. CDR3 DNA: TGTGCCAGCAGCTTAGAACTAGCGGGCTCGAAAGGGCAGTACTTC. This translates into CASSLELAGSKGQYF.

CDR3 coding DNA: TGTGCCAGCAGCTTAGCGCCTACAGTAAAAAACATTCAGTACTTC. It is translated as CASSLAPTVKNIQYF. The chain carries TRBV7-2 and TRBJ2-4, with D unclear. The germline gives CDR1 SGHTA, CDR2 FQGNSA. Trimming removed 0 bases at V and 4 bases at J, with 10 bases between. CDR3 length: 15 amino acids.

This clonotype turned up a few times. The rearrangement joins TRBV19 to TRBJ2-3; the D gene could be TRBD1 or TRBD2 (5 bases each). Per the germline V gene, CDR1 is LNHDA and CDR2 is SQIVND (reference sequence). The CDR3 runs to 13 residues. The V end was cut by 6 bases, the J end by 6 bases, with 13 bases between. The CDR3 here is CASSGTKPDTQYF. As DNA, the CDR3 is TGTGCCAGTAGCGGGACGAAACCTGATACGCAGTATTTT.

This clonotype was seen only a few times. The V call is TRBV4-3, the J call TRBJ2-1; 8 bases line up with TRBD2. The CDR3 is made up of 17 amino acids. CDR1 and CDR2 from the germline V gene are LGHNA and YSLEER. Germline trimming cut 2 bases from V and 0 bases from J; bases unmatched to any gene: 6. CDR3 region: CASSQSVAGSSYNEQFF. Here the CDR3 DNA reads TGCGCCAGCAGCCAATCGGTAGCGGGAAGCTCCTACAATGAGCAGTTCTTC.